This T cell receptor (beta chain) was observed in a study of blood T cell repertoires in COVID-19 (dated by TCRdb to about 2020). Broadly, across the study: Samples covering the acute and convalescent phases of COVID-19 were provided by collaborators in the United States, Italy and Spain. A de-identified subject ID, COVID-19 status, age in years and sex were almost always included in the sample metadata. HLA class I and class II types, where available, came from metadata supplied by the sample provider rather than from assay-based typing. The dataset comprised deeply sampled blood TCRbeta repertoires from subjects exposed to, actively infected with, or recovered from COVID-19. Samples were obtained from the ongoing ImmuneRACE study (first 160 participants) and from 1,254 subjects provided by 6 global collaborators. The repertoires were made available in a free public database intended to serve as a resource for research on the immune response to SARS-CoV-2. The material from the prospective study consisted of cDNA or gDNA derived from T cells, B-cell-depleted T cells, or PBMCs.

The collaborating institutions used their own protocols to collect whole blood in K2EDTA tubes. For TCRbeta analysis, collaborator samples were shipped as frozen whole blood, as isolated PBMCs, or as DNA extracted from either sample type. The study at large found these results: Clinical and demographic metadata were provided uncurated, with the amount varying by source and participant.

Including cysteine and phenylalanine, the CDR3 has 14 amino acids. Of all the DNA, just the CDR3 is kept, 42 bases in frame from base 1. V has 10 bases trimmed and J has 4 bases trimmed; junction bases matching no gene number 8. Taken from the germline V gene, the CDR1 and CDR2 loops are MNHNS and SASEGT. TCRbeta CDR3 regions were amplified from genomic DNA using the immunoSEQ Assay, a bias-controlled multiplex PCR. From the authors' description of their analysis: The number of nucleated cells in each sample was estimated by amplification of reference gene primers within the assay. To quantify the absolute abundance of each unique TCRbeta CDR3 rearrangement, sequence reads were collapsed and filtered. For each sample, productive Simpson clonality was calculated as the square root of Simpson's diversity index over productive rearrangements. Held by TCRdb, this immuneACCESS table contains in-frame sequences only and omits some clones. Under half of the omission traces to an unresolved V gene where checked; the cause of the rest is unknown. Clone size and V and J calls were adopted from that table, with D and trimming inferred from the DNA. Present in this sample are 150,000 to 200,000 clones, around 80% of which were seen just once. The ten most abundant clones make up roughly 9% of the sample.

To note about this clone: The specificity of this receptor is unknown. Base qualities are not recorded, but no much larger clone differs from it by a single base.

The chain links TRBV6-1 with TRBJ2-1, and TRBD2 matches 9 of the central bases. The sample was peripheral blood. The sequence was collected from a woman in her seventies with acute or convalescent COVID-19. The CDR3 region: CATTFLAGYNEQFF. In nucleotide form, the sequence is TGTGCCACCACCTTTCTAGCGGGGTACAATGAGCAGTTCTTC.